This T cell receptor (beta chain) was found in a study of cytomegalovirus exposure and HLA in healthy donors. Study-wide findings and caveats: Specificity of a few CMV-associated chains for CMV antigens was verified in vitro. Investigators reported 150 to 200 TCR beta chains as tied to cytomegalovirus.

Data came from immunoSEQ multiplex PCR; TCRdb stores just in-frame clones and leaves some out. The sample has 150,000 to 200,000 clones, approximately 90% seen once; the top ten hold approximately 3%. This clone was observed once. Its antigen is undetermined. From germline, CDR1 is MGHRA and CDR2 YSYEKL. V was pared by 2 bases and J by 5 bases, with 1 base of the junction left unmatched. This CDR3 contains 13 residues. Sequencing input: PBMCs. The TCR comes from a man aged 18 to 30 in good health and CMV-seronegative. V usage is TRBV4-1 and J usage is TRBJ2-3, with 7 bases fitting TRBD1. The CDR3 DNA reads TGCGCCAGCAGCCAACAGGGGGTAGATACGCAGTATTTT. Its protein is CASSQQGVDTQYF.